These 9 T cell receptor beta chains originate from one sample sequenced in a study of metastatic and nonmetastatic thyroid tumors. There were no patients who had received any treatment before thyroid surgery. TCRdb re-called clones via MiXCR from the PCR reads. The table lists 45,000 or so clones, less than 5% of them singletons. Material: blood. The receptors were gathered from a female donor with papillary thyroid cancer or a benign thyroid nodule (not recorded which). Some clones in this sample may be carry-over from other donors' samples.

This clone is labeled as medium-sized (0.01 to 0.1%). This chain uses TRBV6-2 or TRBV6-3 with TRBJ1-2; no clear D gene. The CDR3 contains 14 residues. Germline-derived CDR1 and CDR2 are MNHEY and SVGEGT. Trimming left V 2 bases short and J 7 bases short, with 14 bases between. The CDR3 region is CASSYKEESGGYTF. CDR3 DNA: TGTGCCAGCAGTTACAAGGAGGAGTCGGGTGGCTACACCTTC.

In its sample, this clone was seen many times. V usage is TRBV7-2 and J usage is TRBJ1-2; a possible D gene is TRBD1 (5 bases). CDR1 SGHTA and CDR2 FQGNSA come from the germline V gene. Between the trimmed V and J ends, which lost 6 bases and 4 bases, there was a span of 21 bases. The CDR3 consists of 16 residues. Here the CDR3 DNA reads TGTGCCAGCAGAAGCAACCGGGCCAGAGGGGCCTATGGCTACACCTTC. It codes for CASRSNRARGAYGYTF.

This clone was seen a few times. The CDR3, as DNA: TGTGCCAGCAGCCAAGACCGCCGTAGCTCCTACAATGAGCAGTTCTTC. Protein product: CASSQDRRSSYNEQFF. The chain carries TRBV4-2 and TRBJ2-1, with unresolved D. This CDR3 spans 16 amino acids. The germline V and J ends were trimmed by 0 bases and 0 bases, with 9 bases remaining between them. Germline CDR1 LGHNA, CDR2 YNFKEQ.

This clone was counted between two and nine times. A much more abundant neighbour one base away suggests this may be a read error. The rearrangement joins TRBV7-2 to TRBJ1-1, with 8 bases identical to TRBD1. The CDR3 covers 15 residues. The ends lost 5 bases at V and 6 bases at J; junction bases unmatched: 11. Per germline, CDR1 SGHTA and CDR2 FQGNSA. The CDR3 is CASSTRTGRGAEAFF. CDR3 sequence (DNA): TGTGCCAGCAGCACCCGGACAGGGCGAGGGGCTGAAGCTTTCTTT.

This clone was recorded at least ten times. This rearrangement joins TRBV27 to TRBJ1-4; D may be TRBD1 (5 bases). Trimming cost V 5 bases and J 10 bases, with 17 bases left between them. There are 14 residues in the CDR3. The V gene's germline CDR1 is MNHEY and CDR2 SMNVEV (reference sequence). For the CDR3, the DNA is TGTGCCAGCAGTCCCGCAACGGGGCCGGGAAAACTGTTTTTT. This codes for CASSPATGPGKLFF.

The genes are TRBV28 and TRBJ2-5; 8 bases agree with TRBD1. Germline trimming cut 5 bases from V and 5 bases from J; bases unmatched to any gene: 7. Germline loops: CDR1 MDHEN, CDR2 SYDVKM. The CDR3 covers 14 residues. The CDR3 bases are TGTGCCAGCAGTGTGGACAGGGTTGTTGAGACCCAGTACTTC. It encodes CASSVDRVVETQYF.

About this clone: At one boundary the junction diverges from the germline segment, which might be a read error. The chain carries TRBV19 and TRBJ1-6; D is possibly TRBD1 (6 bases). The CDR3 extends over 13 amino acids. Looked up from germline, CDR1 is LNHDA and CDR2 is SQIVND (reference sequence). CDR3 nucleotide sequence: TGTGCCAGTACCACAGGGTGGCATTCACGCCTCCACTTT. This encodes CASTTGWHSRLHF.

Many counts were recorded for this clone. This may stem from a read error, because a much larger clone lies one nucleotide away. The chain recombines TRBV7-9 with TRBJ2-7; 7 positions agree with TRBD2. Per germline, CDR1 SEHNR and CDR2 FQNEAQ (reference sequence). The V gene end was trimmed by 3 bases and the J gene end by 4 bases; junction bases not matched to a gene: 12. The CDR3 extends over 16 amino acids. CDR3 DNA sequence: TGTGCCAGCAGCTTCGCAGGACTAGTGGGAAGATACGAGCAGTACTTC. It specifies CASSFAGLVGRYEQYF.

By proportion, this clone is medium-sized. The rearrangement joins TRBV6-2 or TRBV6-3 to TRBJ2-3, with 8 nucleotides matching TRBD2. This CDR3 has 15 amino acids. Per germline, CDR1 MNHEY and CDR2 SVGEGT. The ends lost 3 bases at V and 2 bases at J; junction bases unmatched: 4. CDR3: CASSYASGLTDTQYF. The CDR3 DNA reads TGTGCCAGCAGTTATGCTAGCGGGCTCACAGATACGCAGTATTTT.